The clone carrying this T cell receptor (beta chain) has more than one count but fewer than ten. Its target is unknown. cDNA synthesis used the whole RNA isolate, giving expressed TCRB sequences. TCRdb's copy holds only in-frame clones and misses some; the assay was immunoSEQ multiplex PCR. The data hold 65,000 to 85,000 clones, with roughly 49% observed a single time. Trimming took off 7 bases at V and 5 bases at J, with 12 bases between the two ends. Germline lookup yields CDR1 ENHRY and CDR2 SYGVKD. CDR3 length: 13 residues. The data originate from a study of beta chain features in type 1 diabetes. Study observations and caveats: Type 1 diabetes patients showed a moderate but significant shortening of TCRB CDR3s in all four CD4+ subsets.

Sequencing input: central memory CD4+ T cells from blood. The clonotype comes from a man aged 30-40 years with type 1 diabetes. The chain links TRBV10-3 to TRBJ2-1; D unclear. The DNA for the CDR3 is TGTGCCATCAACCAACTGGAGAACAATGAGCAGTTCTTC. Its translation is CAINQLENNEQFF.